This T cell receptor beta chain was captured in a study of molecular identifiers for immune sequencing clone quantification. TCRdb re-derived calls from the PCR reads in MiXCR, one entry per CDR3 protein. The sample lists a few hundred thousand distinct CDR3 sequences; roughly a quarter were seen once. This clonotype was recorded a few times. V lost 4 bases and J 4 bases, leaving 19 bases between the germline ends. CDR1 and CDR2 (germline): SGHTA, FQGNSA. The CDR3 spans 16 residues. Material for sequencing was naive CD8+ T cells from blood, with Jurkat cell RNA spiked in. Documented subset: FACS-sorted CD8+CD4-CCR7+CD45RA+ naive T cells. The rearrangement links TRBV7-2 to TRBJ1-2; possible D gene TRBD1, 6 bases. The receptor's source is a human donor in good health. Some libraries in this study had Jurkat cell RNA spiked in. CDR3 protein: CASSYWREGGIYGYTF. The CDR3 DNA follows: TGTGCCAGCAGCTACTGGCGTGAAGGGGGGATCTATGGCTACACCTTC.